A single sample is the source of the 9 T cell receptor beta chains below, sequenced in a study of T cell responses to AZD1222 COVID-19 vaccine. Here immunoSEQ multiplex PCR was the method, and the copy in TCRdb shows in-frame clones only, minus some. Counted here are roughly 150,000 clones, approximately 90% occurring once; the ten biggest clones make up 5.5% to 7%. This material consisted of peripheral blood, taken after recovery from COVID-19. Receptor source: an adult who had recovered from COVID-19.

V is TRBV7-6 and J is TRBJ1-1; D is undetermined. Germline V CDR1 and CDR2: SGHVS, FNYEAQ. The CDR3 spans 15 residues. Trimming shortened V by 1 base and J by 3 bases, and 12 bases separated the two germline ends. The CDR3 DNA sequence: TGTGCCAGCAGCTTAGGGGCGGGGATGGACACTGAAGCTTTCTTT. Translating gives CASSLGAGMDTEAFF.

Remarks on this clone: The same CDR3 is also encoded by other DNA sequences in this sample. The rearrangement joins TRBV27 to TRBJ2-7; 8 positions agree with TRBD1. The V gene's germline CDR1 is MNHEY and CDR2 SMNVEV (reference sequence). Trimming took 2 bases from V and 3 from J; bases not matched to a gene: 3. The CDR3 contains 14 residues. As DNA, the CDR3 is TGTGCCAGCAGTTTACAGGGGGCGAACTACGAGCAGTACTTC. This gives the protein CASSLQGANYEQYF.

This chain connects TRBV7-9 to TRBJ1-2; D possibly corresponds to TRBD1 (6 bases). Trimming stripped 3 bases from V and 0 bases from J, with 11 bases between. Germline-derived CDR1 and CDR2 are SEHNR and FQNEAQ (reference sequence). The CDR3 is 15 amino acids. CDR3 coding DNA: TGTGCCAGCAGCTTGCCAGGGGACGCTAACTATGGCTACACCTTC. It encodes CASSLPGDANYGYTF. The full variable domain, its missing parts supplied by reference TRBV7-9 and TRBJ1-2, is DTGVSQNPRHKITKRGQNVTFRCDPISEHNRLYWYRQTLGQGPEFLTYFQNEAQLEKSRLLSDRFSAERPKGSFSTLEIQRTEQGDSAMYLCASSLPGDANYGYTFGSGTRLTVV.

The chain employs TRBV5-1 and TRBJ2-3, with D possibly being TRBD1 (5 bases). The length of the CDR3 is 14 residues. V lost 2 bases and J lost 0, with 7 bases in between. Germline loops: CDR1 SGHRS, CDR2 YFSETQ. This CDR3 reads CASSFRASTDTQYF. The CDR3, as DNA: TGCGCCAGCAGCTTCAGGGCTAGCACAGATACGCAGTATTTT.

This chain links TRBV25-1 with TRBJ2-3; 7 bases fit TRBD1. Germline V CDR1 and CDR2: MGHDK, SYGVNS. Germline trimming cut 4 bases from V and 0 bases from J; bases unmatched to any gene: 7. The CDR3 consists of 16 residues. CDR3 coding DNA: TGTGCCAGCAGTGTGCCTCGGGGACAGAGCACAGATACGCAGTATTTT. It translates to CASSVPRGQSTDTQYF.

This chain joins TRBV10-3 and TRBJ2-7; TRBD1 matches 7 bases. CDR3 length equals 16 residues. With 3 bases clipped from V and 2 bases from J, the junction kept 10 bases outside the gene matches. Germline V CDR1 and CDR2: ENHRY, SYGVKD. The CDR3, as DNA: TGTGCCATCAGTGATTCGCTACAGGGGAGTCCCTACGAGCAGTACTTC. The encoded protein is CAISDSLQGSPYEQYF.

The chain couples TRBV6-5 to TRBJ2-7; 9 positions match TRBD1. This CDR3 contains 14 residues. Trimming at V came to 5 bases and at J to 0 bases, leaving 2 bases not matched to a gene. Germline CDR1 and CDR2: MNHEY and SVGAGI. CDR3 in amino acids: CASSRDRASYEQYF. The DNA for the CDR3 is TGTGCCAGCAGTCGGGACAGGGCCTCCTACGAGCAGTACTTC.

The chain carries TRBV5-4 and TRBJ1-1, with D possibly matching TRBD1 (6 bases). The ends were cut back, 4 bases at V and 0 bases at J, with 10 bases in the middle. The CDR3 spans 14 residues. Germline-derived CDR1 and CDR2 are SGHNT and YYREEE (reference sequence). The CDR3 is CASSRGQLNTEAFF. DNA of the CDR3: TGTGCCAGCAGCCGAGGACAGTTGAACACTGAAGCTTTCTTT.

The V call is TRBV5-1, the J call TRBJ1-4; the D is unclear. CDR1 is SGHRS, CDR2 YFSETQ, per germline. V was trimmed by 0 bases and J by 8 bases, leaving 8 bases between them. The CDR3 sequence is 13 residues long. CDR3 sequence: CASSLGSGEKLFF. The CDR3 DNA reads TGCGCCAGCAGCTTGGGTAGTGGAGAAAAACTGTTTTTT.